This T cell receptor beta chain was identified in a study of T cell responses to AZD1222 COVID-19 vaccine (dated by TCRdb to the early 2020s). Study-level background: A total of 230 to 250 trial participants underwent TCR sequencing, of whom around 200 received two doses of AZD1222 and some 26 received two doses of the MenACWY control vaccine. Trial participants were enrolled by age into subgroups of 18-55, 56-69 and 70-plus years, and around 150, 28 and 57 TCR-sequenced participants, respectively, were included in these subgroups.

The time point label for this specimen denotes: about 28 days (+/-7) after the second vaccine dose. AZD1222 recipients with second doses at about 4 weeks or about 12 weeks were pooled, because spike-specific TCR depth and breadth did not differ between schedules. The vaccinee samples were drawn from two UK trials, COV001 and COV002, one of which was a single-blind randomized controlled phase 2/3 trial testing AZD1222 (ChAdOx1 nCoV-19) in healthy adults. Trial participant PBMC samples were collected at day 0 and day 28 after the second dose for TCRbeta chain sequencing. For this chain, trimming is 1 base at the V end and 1 base at the J end, and the number of junction bases without a gene match is 2. The germline V gene (reference sequence) specifies MNHEY as CDR1 and SMNVEV as CDR2. Spanning cysteine to phenylalanine, the CDR3 consists of 15 amino acids. The kept DNA is CDR3 alone, 45 bases in frame from the first base.

Points the paper makes about the study in general: The whole spike protein was spanned by vaccine-associated CD4 TCRs, and dominant responses were seen in regions 160-218 and 743-854. Participants were mostly white British and included more females than males, and it was suggested by the authors that clonal diversity may have been underestimated. Conclusions about previously exposed vaccinees were limited because only six or seven AZD1222 recipients were SARS-CoV-2 seropositive at baseline. Because no samples from the day 14 peak response were available, repertoires could be characterized only after the peak T cell response. Reportedly, close to half of the unique spike-specific TCRs recognized epitopes lying outside the regions that are mutated in the B.1.351 and B.1.1.7 variants. After two AZD1222 doses, both the breadth and the depth of spike-specific TCRs were significantly higher than at day 0 and than in MenACWY recipients. The 56-69-year group was small, and its depth increase did not reach significance, likely because of low power.

The CDR3 regions of human TCRbeta chains were subjected to immunosequencing. The paper's data handling went like this. TCRs in the repertoires were compared against a reference library of SARS-CoV-2-specific TCRs that had been generated with the MIRA antigen-specificity platform. Breadth meant the fraction of unique TCRs that were SARS-CoV-2-associated, whereas depth meant the fraction of total T cells that were SARS-CoV-2-associated. Using the MIRA data, every spike-specific TCR was mapped to the spike region that the TCR reacted to and assigned to either a CD4 or a CD8 class. Log10-transformed breadth and depth values were compared by one-way ANOVA with Sidak's multiple comparisons tests. In TCRdb, the immuneACCESS table is reduced to in-frame sequences with V and J assigned. These tables do not hold every clone; where another copy was compared, an unresolved V gene accounts for under half, and the others remain unexplained. V, J and clone size are taken as reported in that table, and D and trimming were inferred from the DNA itself. In all, the sample holds about 120,000 clones, and 92% of those were seen once. Together, the top ten hold around 1.4% of the sample.

This clone has just one count. What this receptor recognizes is not known. The input lacks base qualities; no much larger clone sits a single base away. Source: peripheral blood, taken 28 days after the second AZD1222 dose. The chain is assembled from TRBV27 and TRBJ1-1; 8 of the junction bases match TRBD1. This clonotype was sampled from an adult who received the AZD1222 COVID-19 vaccine. The CDR3 region has the sequence CASSLWTGSNTEAFF. The sequenced DNA: TGTGCCAGCAGTTTATGGACAGGGTCGAACACTGAAGCTTTCTTT.